This TCR beta chain was identified during a study of metastatic and nonmetastatic thyroid tumors (dated by TCRdb to about 2020). Regarding the complete study: For patients with malignant and with benign thyroid disease, the researchers compared repertoires between peripheral blood samples and tumor or nodule tissue samples. The investigation overall reported the following: In both blood and tumor samples, malignant tumors were reported to have significantly higher TCR beta diversity than benign nodules.

Receptor libraries were prepared by PCR. TCRdb lists the instrument as Illumina HiSeq 4000. The TCR beta-chain CDR3 region of each patient was profiled by high-throughput sequencing. Regarding the original processing steps: A classifier to discriminate distant-metastatic papillary thyroid cancer patients was built from CDR3 differences across clinicopathological groups. The Shannon index was used to assess repertoire diversity, and the Morisita-Horn index was used to assess tumor-blood repertoire similarity. TCRdb took the public reads, trimmed them with fastp at Q25, ran MiXCR for clone calling and kept in-frame beta chains. None of the V and J calls come from the authors' own analysis; TCRdb made them. Recorded for this sample are some 27,000 clones; around 22% of them occurred a single time. The ten largest make up 2% to 3% of the sample. Regarding this clone: The specificity of this receptor is unknown. One base away there is no much larger clone; base qualities are not given.

Clipping removes 5 bases from V and 0 bases from J, with 13 as the unmatched junction base count. CDR1 and CDR2, per the germline V gene, are SGHAT and FQNNGV. Reading from cysteine to phenylalanine, the CDR3 counts 18 amino acids. The sequence is cut down to CDR3 DNA, 54 bases in frame from base 1. No patient had received any treatment before thyroid surgery. The study retrospectively analysed patient clinical samples collected from about 2012 to 2018 using T-cell receptor beta sequencing. The sequence joins TRBV11-2 to TRBJ2-7; TRBD2 lines up with 10 middle nucleotides. The receptor was isolated from a female donor with papillary thyroid cancer or a benign thyroid nodule (not recorded which). Some clones in this sample may be carry-over from other donors' samples. The sample taken for sequencing was blood. DNA sequence: TGTGCCAGCAGCCCCCAGGGCTTAGCGGGAGGAAGCTCCTACGAGCAGTACTTC. This gives the protein CASSPQGLAGGSSYEQYF.